This T cell receptor (beta chain) was retrieved from a study of cytomegalovirus exposure and HLA in healthy donors. CDR1 KGHSH and CDR2 LQKENI come from the germline V gene. CDR3 length: 16 residues. The trim removed 3 bases at V and 6 bases at J, leaving 11 bases unmatched. Overall study results and limits: Donors were assumed by presence/absence analyses to have roughly uniform sequencing depth. A later look showed TCR association rates differing by HLA locus, highest for DRB1 and lowest for HLA-C.

Samples came from healthy bone marrow donors. Primers for the PCR totalled 60 Vbeta and 13 Jbeta. Libraries were prepared by immunoSEQ multiplex PCR; TCRdb keeps only in-frame clonotypes and omits some of them. Of some 150,000 clones detected, around three quarters appear once; the ten largest clones hold approximately 1.8%. A remark on this clone: What it binds is unknown.

This receptor was identified in a woman in her thirties in good health and CMV-seronegative. The J gene is TRBJ2-7, the V gene TRBV18, with 10 nucleotides matching TRBD2. What was sequenced was PBMCs. The CDR3 region is CASSPDRGSGRSEQYF. CDR3 bases: TGTGCCAGCTCACCTGACCGGGGTAGCGGGAGGAGCGAGCAGTACTTC.